A selection of T cell receptor beta chains follows, all from one sample in a study of response to subunit inactivated influenza vaccine. MiXCR was run by TCRdb on the RT-PCR reads, yielding one entry per CDR3 protein. Found here are some 520,000 distinct CDR3 sequences, about 15% of them singletons; the top ten hold 3%. This specimen was CD4+ T cells sorted from PBMCs, taken roughly 24 months after vaccination. Source of these receptors: a man in his fifties or sixties who received an inactivated influenza vaccine. Each CDR3 is given with its conserved first and last residue. The D gene is left open where the match is weak. A clone size is listed for some rows: how often the clone was seen (once, few, many), or a class if it is expanded.

clone size: few; D gene: .; V gene: TRBV10-3; J gene: TRBJ2-1; CDR3 DNA: TGTGCCATCAGTGAGCGGGCAGGGGCGTCCTACAATGAGCAGTTCTTC; CDR3 protein: CAISERAGASYNEQFF
clone size: .; D gene: .; V gene: TRBV7-2; J gene: TRBJ2-1; CDR3 DNA: TGTGCCAGCAGCTTAGGAGCTCAGCAGTTCTTC; CDR3 protein: CASSLGAQQFF
clone size: .; D gene: .; V gene: TRBV12-3/TRBV12-4; J gene: TRBJ1-3; CDR3 DNA: TGTGCCAGCAGTTCGGGCTCCCTGCGAAACACCATATATTTT; CDR3 protein: CASSSGSLRNTIYF
clone size: .; D gene: .; V gene: TRBV5-5; J gene: TRBJ2-7; CDR3 DNA: TGTGCCAGCAGCTTGGGAGCTACCACCTCCTCCTACGAGCAGTACTTC; CDR3 protein: CASSLGATTSSYEQYF
clone size: .; D gene: .; V gene: TRBV7-8; J gene: TRBJ2-7; CDR3 DNA: TGTGCCAGCAGCTGGGCTAGGGGGGCAGGGCGGTCCTACGAGCAGTACTTC; CDR3 protein: CASSWARGAGRSYEQYF
clone size: many; D gene: .; V gene: TRBV5-1; J gene: TRBJ2-2; CDR3 DNA: TGCGCCAGCAGCTTATCCGGGACCGGGGAGCTGTTTTTT; CDR3 protein: CASSLSGTGELFF
clone size: .; D gene: TRBD1; V gene: TRBV19; J gene: TRBJ2-1; CDR3 DNA: TGTGCCAGTAGTAGGGGACAGGGGTCGGTCAATGAGCAGTTCTTC; CDR3 protein: CASSRGQGSVNEQFF
clone size: few; D gene: .; V gene: TRBV20-1; J gene: TRBJ2-3; CDR3 DNA: TGCAGTGCTGAGGGGAGAACAGATACGCAGTATTTT; CDR3 protein: CSAEGRTDTQYF
clone size: .; D gene: .; V gene: TRBV7-3; J gene: TRBJ2-3; CDR3 DNA: TGTGCCGGCAATTCGGGGGCCTACACAGATACGCAGTATTTT; CDR3 protein: CAGNSGAYTDTQYF
clone size: many; D gene: .; V gene: TRBV9; J gene: TRBJ2-3; CDR3 DNA: TGTGCCAGCAGCGTAGGCGGAGATACGCAGTATTTT; CDR3 protein: CASSVGGDTQYF
clone size: few; D gene: .; V gene: TRBV7-8; J gene: TRBJ2-2; CDR3 DNA: TGTGCCAGCAGCGTAGATACAGGGACGGGCGGGGAGCTGTTTTTT; CDR3 protein: CASSVDTGTGGELFF
clone size: many; D gene: .; V gene: TRBV5-1; J gene: TRBJ2-3; CDR3 DNA: TGCGCCAGCAGCTTGATGGGCCGAGGGGATACGCAGTATTTT; CDR3 protein: CASSLMGRGDTQYF
clone size: many; D gene: TRBD1; V gene: TRBV12-3/TRBV12-4; J gene: TRBJ1-1; CDR3 DNA: TGTGCCAGCAGTGTTGACAGGGCCACTGAAGCTTTCTTT; CDR3 protein: CASSVDRATEAFF
clone size: .; D gene: .; V gene: TRBV4-3; J gene: TRBJ1-1; CDR3 DNA: TGCGCCAGCAGCACTCATCCGGAGGGCCGTGAGGCTTTCTTT; CDR3 protein: CASSTHPEGREAFF
clone size: .; D gene: .; V gene: TRBV28; J gene: TRBJ2-6; CDR3 DNA: TGTGCCAGCACCCCTACCATTGGCGGCGCTGGGGCCAACGTCCTGACTTTC; CDR3 protein: CASTPTIGGAGANVLTF
clone size: few; D gene: .; V gene: TRBV12-3/TRBV12-4; J gene: TRBJ1-6; CDR3 DNA: TGTGCCAGCACACTCGGACACCGTAATTCACCCCTCCACTTT; CDR3 protein: CASTLGHRNSPLHF
clone size: few; D gene: .; V gene: TRBV12-3/TRBV12-4; J gene: TRBJ2-3; CDR3 DNA: TGTGCCAGCAGTTTTACTATCATTCCGACGCAGTATTTT; CDR3 protein: CASSFTIIPTQYF
clone size: .; D gene: TRBD1; V gene: TRBV6-1; J gene: TRBJ1-6; CDR3 DNA: TGTGCCAGCAGGGGGGACAGCCAAAATTCACCCCTCCACTTT; CDR3 protein: CASRGDSQNSPLHF
clone size: .; D gene: .; V gene: TRBV20-1; J gene: TRBJ2-5; CDR3 DNA: TGCAGTGCTAGGGACAGAAAAGGGACCCAGTACTTC; CDR3 protein: CSARDRKGTQYF
clone size: many; D gene: TRBD1; V gene: TRBV7-3; J gene: TRBJ2-2; CDR3 DNA: TGTGCCAGCAGCCCCGCGGCCAGGGGGCGAAACACCGGGGAGCTGTTTTTT; CDR3 protein: CASSPAARGRNTGELFF
clone size: .; D gene: .; V gene: TRBV20-1; J gene: TRBJ2-7; CDR3 DNA: TGCAGTGCAATCAGGGGACCGGTCTCGACCTACGAGCAGTACTTC; CDR3 protein: CSAIRGPVSTYEQYF
clone size: .; D gene: .; V gene: TRBV28; J gene: TRBJ2-3; CDR3 DNA: TGTGCCAGCAACCCTATTACAGATACGCAGTATTTT; CDR3 protein: CASNPITDTQYF
clone size: .; D gene: TRBD1; V gene: TRBV10-3; J gene: TRBJ1-1; CDR3 DNA: TGTGCCATCAGAAGCCAAACCGGGACAGGGAGCACTGAAGCTTTCTTT; CDR3 protein: CAIRSQTGTGSTEAFF
clone size: few; D gene: TRBD2; V gene: TRBV20-1; J gene: TRBJ2-1; CDR3 DNA: TGCAGTGCAGGGGGGGGACTAGCGGGAGGACCCTTGAGATTCAATGAGCAGTTCTTC; CDR3 protein: CSAGGGLAGGPLRFNEQFF
clone size: few; D gene: TRBD2; V gene: TRBV27; J gene: TRBJ2-7; CDR3 DNA: TGTGCCAGCAGCATAAGGACTAGCGGGGGCGAGCAGTACTTC; CDR3 protein: CASSIRTSGGEQYF
clone size: few; D gene: .; V gene: TRBV9; J gene: TRBJ2-7; CDR3 DNA: TGTGCCAGCAGCGTAGGTTCAGCATCATACGAGCAGTACTTC; CDR3 protein: CASSVGSASYEQYF
clone size: many; D gene: TRBD1; V gene: TRBV12-3/TRBV12-4; J gene: TRBJ1-1; CDR3 DNA: TGTGCCAGCAGTTTACCCACCGGGACAGATCTTTACTTT; CDR3 protein: CASSLPTGTDLYF
clone size: few; D gene: TRBD2; V gene: TRBV12-3/TRBV12-4; J gene: TRBJ2-3; CDR3 DNA: TGTGCCAGCAGTCAATTAGCGGGGCGGCGTGGAGATACGCAGTATTTT; CDR3 protein: CASSQLAGRRGDTQYF
clone size: .; D gene: .; V gene: TRBV7-2; J gene: TRBJ1-2; CDR3 DNA: TGTGCCAGCAGCTCCCCCCCTGCAGAGCACACCTTC; CDR3 protein: CASSSPPAEHTF
clone size: .; D gene: TRBD1; V gene: TRBV15; J gene: TRBJ2-2; CDR3 DNA: TGTGCCACCAGCACCAGGACAGGGTTGTACACCGGGGAGCTGTTTTTT; CDR3 protein: CATSTRTGLYTGELFF
clone size: few; D gene: TRBD2; V gene: TRBV7-2; J gene: TRBJ2-2; CDR3 DNA: TGTGCCAGCAGCGAAACTAGCGGGAGTCCGAACACCGGGGAGCTGTTTTTT; CDR3 protein: CASSETSGSPNTGELFF
clone size: .; D gene: TRBD1; V gene: TRBV28; J gene: TRBJ2-3; CDR3 DNA: TGTGCCAGCAGTCCAGCCGGGACAGGGGGTACAGATACGCAGTATTTT; CDR3 protein: CASSPAGTGGTDTQYF
clone size: few; D gene: TRBD2; V gene: TRBV27; J gene: TRBJ2-1; CDR3 DNA: TGTGCCAGCAGCCGAATGGGGACTAGCGGGGTGGCTGAGCAGTTCTTC; CDR3 protein: CASSRMGTSGVAEQFF
clone size: .; D gene: TRBD2; V gene: TRBV7-9; J gene: TRBJ2-1; CDR3 DNA: TGTGCCAGCAGCTCCCAACTAGCGGGAGGGCATGAGCAGTTCTTC; CDR3 protein: CASSSQLAGGHEQFF
clone size: .; D gene: .; V gene: TRBV10-3; J gene: TRBJ2-1; CDR3 DNA: TGTGCCATCAGTCCTCTGACAGGCTCCTACAATGAGCAGTTCTTC; CDR3 protein: CAISPLTGSYNEQFF
clone size: .; D gene: TRBD2; V gene: TRBV7-3; J gene: TRBJ2-1; CDR3 DNA: TGTGCCAGCAGCCCCCAGCCATGGGTTAGCGGGAGACCCCATGAGCAGTTCTTC; CDR3 protein: CASSPQPWVSGRPHEQFF
clone size: .; D gene: .; V gene: TRBV20-1; J gene: TRBJ2-1; CDR3 DNA: TGCAGTGCACCCCGAGGGAGGATGACCTACAATGAGCAGTTCTTC; CDR3 protein: CSAPRGRMTYNEQFF
clone size: .; D gene: .; V gene: TRBV5-4; J gene: TRBJ2-3; CDR3 DNA: TGTGCCAGCAGCTTTTGGGACCGCACAGATACGCAGTATTTT; CDR3 protein: CASSFWDRTDTQYF
clone size: .; D gene: .; V gene: TRBV6-6; J gene: TRBJ2-5; CDR3 DNA: TGTGCCACCACGGGGAACGTACAAGAGACCCAGTACTTC; CDR3 protein: CATTGNVQETQYF
clone size: many; D gene: .; V gene: TRBV5-1; J gene: TRBJ2-3; CDR3 DNA: TGCGCCAGCAGAGGTATCACAGATACGCAGTATTTT; CDR3 protein: CASRGITDTQYF
clone size: .; D gene: .; V gene: TRBV20-1; J gene: TRBJ2-3; CDR3 DNA: TGCAGTGCCAACACCCCGTGGTGGAGAAGCACAGATACGCAGTATTTT; CDR3 protein: CSANTPWWRSTDTQYF
clone size: few; D gene: TRBD2; V gene: TRBV14; J gene: TRBJ2-1; CDR3 DNA: TGTGCCAGCAGCCCCCGTACCCTAGCGGGAGACTATGAGCAGTTCTTC; CDR3 protein: CASSPRTLAGDYEQFF
clone size: many; D gene: TRBD1; V gene: TRBV6-5; J gene: TRBJ1-3; CDR3 DNA: TGTGCCAGCAGTTACCGGACAGGAGGAAACACCATATATTTT; CDR3 protein: CASSYRTGGNTIYF
clone size: .; D gene: .; V gene: TRBV10-3; J gene: TRBJ2-3; CDR3 DNA: TGTGCCATCAGTGAGGTCGGAACTTCACCCACAGATACGCAGTATTTT; CDR3 protein: CAISEVGTSPTDTQYF
clone size: .; D gene: .; V gene: TRBV4-3; J gene: TRBJ2-1; CDR3 DNA: TGCGCCAGCAGCCAATTTATTAGCGGCAATGAGCAGTTCTTC; CDR3 protein: CASSQFISGNEQFF
clone size: few; D gene: .; V gene: TRBV12-3/TRBV12-4; J gene: TRBJ1-6; CDR3 DNA: TGTGCCAGCACCCTGGGTGGCAGGACTTCACCCCTCCACTTT; CDR3 protein: CASTLGGRTSPLHF
clone size: .; D gene: .; V gene: TRBV6-5; J gene: TRBJ1-5; CDR3 DNA: TGTGCCAGCAGTTACTACGGAGGGGGTGTCAGCAATCAGCCCCAGCATTTT; CDR3 protein: CASSYYGGGVSNQPQHF
clone size: .; D gene: .; V gene: TRBV7-2; J gene: TRBJ2-3; CDR3 DNA: TGTGCCAGCAGCCGTACCTTCCGGGGGCTAACCACAGATACGCAGTATTTT; CDR3 protein: CASSRTFRGLTTDTQYF
clone size: .; D gene: TRBD1; V gene: TRBV15; J gene: TRBJ2-1; CDR3 DNA: TGTGCCACCAGCAGAGATCGGGGACAGGGCTCCTTC; CDR3 protein: CATSRDRGQGSF
clone size: .; D gene: .; V gene: TRBV7-9; J gene: TRBJ2-3; CDR3 DNA: TGTGCCAGCAGCGACGGATGGGGCACAGATACGCAGTATTTT; CDR3 protein: CASSDGWGTDTQYF